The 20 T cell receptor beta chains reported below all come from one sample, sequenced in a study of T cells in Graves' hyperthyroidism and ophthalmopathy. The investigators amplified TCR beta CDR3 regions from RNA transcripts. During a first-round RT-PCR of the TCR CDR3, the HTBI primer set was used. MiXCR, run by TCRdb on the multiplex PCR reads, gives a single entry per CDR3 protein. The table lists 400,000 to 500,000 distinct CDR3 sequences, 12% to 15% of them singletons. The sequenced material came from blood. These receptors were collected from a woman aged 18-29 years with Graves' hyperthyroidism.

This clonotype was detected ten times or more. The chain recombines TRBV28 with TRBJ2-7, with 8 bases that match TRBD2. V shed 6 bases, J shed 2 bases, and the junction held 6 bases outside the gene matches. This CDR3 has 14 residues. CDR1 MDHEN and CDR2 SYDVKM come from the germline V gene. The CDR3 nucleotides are TGTGCCAGCAGGATTAGCGGGGCGACCTACGAGCAGTACTTC. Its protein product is CASRISGATYEQYF.

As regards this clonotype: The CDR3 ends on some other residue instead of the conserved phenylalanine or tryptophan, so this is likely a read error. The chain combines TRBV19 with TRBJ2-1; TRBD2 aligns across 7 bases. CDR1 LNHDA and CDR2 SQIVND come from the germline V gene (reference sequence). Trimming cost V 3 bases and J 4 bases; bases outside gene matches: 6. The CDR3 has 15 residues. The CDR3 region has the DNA TGTGCCAGTAGTATGGGAGCGGGAACTTACAATGAGCAGTTCCTC. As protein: CASSMGAGTYNEQFL.

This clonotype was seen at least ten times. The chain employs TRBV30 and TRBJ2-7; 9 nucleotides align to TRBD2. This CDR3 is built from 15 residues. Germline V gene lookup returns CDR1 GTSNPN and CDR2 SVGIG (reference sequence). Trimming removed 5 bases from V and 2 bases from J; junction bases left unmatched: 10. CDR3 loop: CAWEMLAGRPYEQYF. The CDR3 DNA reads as TGTGCCTGGGAGATGCTAGCGGGGAGACCCTACGAGCAGTACTTC.

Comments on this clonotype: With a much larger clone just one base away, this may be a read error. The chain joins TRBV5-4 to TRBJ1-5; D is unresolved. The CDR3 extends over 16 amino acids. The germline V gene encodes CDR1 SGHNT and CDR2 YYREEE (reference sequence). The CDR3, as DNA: TGTGTCAGCAGCTTGGAGTACGAAATTTACAATCAGCCCCAGCATTTT. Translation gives CVSSLEYEIYNQPQHF.

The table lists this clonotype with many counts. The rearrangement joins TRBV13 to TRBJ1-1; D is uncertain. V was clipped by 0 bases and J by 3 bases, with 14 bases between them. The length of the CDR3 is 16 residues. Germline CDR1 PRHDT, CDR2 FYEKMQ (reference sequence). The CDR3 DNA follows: TGTGCCAGCAGCTTAGGTGCCCTTGTGCGCGACACTGAAGCTTTCTTT. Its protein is CASSLGALVRDTEAFF.

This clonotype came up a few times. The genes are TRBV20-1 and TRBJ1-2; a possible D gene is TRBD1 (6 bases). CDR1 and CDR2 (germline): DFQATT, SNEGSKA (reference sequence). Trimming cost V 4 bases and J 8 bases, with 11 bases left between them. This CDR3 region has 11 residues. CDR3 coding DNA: TGCAGTGCTAACAGGGTTGAAGGCTACACCTTC. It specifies CSANRVEGYTF.

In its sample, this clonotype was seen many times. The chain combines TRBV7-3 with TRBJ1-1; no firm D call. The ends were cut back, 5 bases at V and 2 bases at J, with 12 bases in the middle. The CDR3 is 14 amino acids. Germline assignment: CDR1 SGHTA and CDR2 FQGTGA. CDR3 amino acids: CASSQSGGNTEAFF. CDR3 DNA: TGTGCCAGCAGCCAAAGCGGCGGTAACACTGAAGCTTTCTTT.

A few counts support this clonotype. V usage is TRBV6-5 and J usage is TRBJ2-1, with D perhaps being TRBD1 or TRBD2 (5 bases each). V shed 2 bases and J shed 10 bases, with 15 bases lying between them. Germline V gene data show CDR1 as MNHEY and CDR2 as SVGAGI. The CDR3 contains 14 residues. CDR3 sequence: CASSYGTPSGEQFF. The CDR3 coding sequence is TGTGCCAGCAGTTACGGGACCCCTTCGGGGGAGCAGTTCTTC.

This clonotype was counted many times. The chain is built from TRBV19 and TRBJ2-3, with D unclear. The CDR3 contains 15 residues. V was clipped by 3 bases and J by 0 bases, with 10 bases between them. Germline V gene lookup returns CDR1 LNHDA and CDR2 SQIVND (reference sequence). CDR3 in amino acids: CASSIMAASTDTQYF. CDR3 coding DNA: TGTGCCAGTAGTATCATGGCGGCTAGCACAGATACGCAGTATTTT.

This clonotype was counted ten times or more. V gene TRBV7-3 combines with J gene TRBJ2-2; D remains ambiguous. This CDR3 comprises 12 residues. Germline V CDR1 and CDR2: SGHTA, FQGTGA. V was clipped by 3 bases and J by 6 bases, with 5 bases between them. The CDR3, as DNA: TGTGCCAGCAGCTTGGAAGCCGGGGAGCTGTTTTTT. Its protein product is CASSLEAGELFF.

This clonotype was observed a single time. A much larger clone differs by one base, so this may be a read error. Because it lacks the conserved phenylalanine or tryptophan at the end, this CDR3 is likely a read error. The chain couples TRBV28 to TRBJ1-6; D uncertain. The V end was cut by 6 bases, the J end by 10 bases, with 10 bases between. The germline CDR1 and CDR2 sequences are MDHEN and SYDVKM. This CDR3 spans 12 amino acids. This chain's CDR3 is CASRNANSPLHL. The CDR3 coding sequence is TGTGCCAGCAGGAACGCGAACTCACCCCTCCACCTT.

The CDR3 DNA reads as TGTGCCAGCAGTTACTCGAATAATTCACCCCTCCACTTT. It is translated as CASSYSNNSPLHF. The chain carries TRBV6-2 or TRBV6-3 and TRBJ1-6, with D unclear. The germline V and J ends were trimmed by 0 bases and 5 bases, with 2 bases remaining between them. This CDR3 region has 13 residues. From germline, CDR1 is MNHEY and CDR2 SVGEGT.

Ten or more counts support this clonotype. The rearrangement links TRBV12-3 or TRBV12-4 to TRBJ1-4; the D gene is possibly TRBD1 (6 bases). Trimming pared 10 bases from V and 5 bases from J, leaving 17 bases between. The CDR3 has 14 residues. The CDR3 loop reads CATRVVGANEKLFF. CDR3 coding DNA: TGTGCCACCCGGGTCGTGGGGGCCAATGAAAAACTGTTTTTT.

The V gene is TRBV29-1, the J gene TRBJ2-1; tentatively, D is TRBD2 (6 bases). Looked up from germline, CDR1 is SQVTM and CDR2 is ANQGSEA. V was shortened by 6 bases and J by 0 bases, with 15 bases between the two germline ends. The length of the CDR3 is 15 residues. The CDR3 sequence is CSVKLRDFSYNEQFF. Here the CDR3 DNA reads TGCAGCGTGAAACTCCGGGACTTCTCCTACAATGAGCAGTTCTTC.

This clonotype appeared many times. CDR3 region: CASRSTSSGQGSSRTEAFF. CDR3 DNA: TGTGCCAGCAGGTCCACCTCCTCGGGACAGGGTTCGTCGAGGACTGAAGCTTTCTTT. The chain has TRBV28 and TRBJ1-1, with 9 bases identical to TRBD1. Trimming took 6 bases from V and 5 from J; bases not matched to a gene: 22. The CDR3 spans 19 residues. Germline-derived CDR1 and CDR2 are MDHEN and SYDVKM.

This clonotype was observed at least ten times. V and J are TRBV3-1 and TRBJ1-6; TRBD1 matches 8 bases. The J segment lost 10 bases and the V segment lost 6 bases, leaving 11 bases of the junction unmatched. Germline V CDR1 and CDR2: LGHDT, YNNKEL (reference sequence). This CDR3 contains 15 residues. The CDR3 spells CASSPRHRGNSPLHF. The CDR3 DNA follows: TGTGCCAGCAGTCCGAGGCACAGGGGGAACTCACCCCTCCACTTT.

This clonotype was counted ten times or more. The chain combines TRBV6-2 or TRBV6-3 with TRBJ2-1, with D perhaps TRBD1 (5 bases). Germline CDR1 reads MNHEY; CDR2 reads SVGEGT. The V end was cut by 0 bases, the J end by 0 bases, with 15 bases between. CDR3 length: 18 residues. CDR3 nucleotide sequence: TGTGCCAGCAGTTACTCGGGGCAGGAGATTTCCTCCTACAATGAGCAGTTCTTC. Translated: CASSYSGQEISSYNEQFF.

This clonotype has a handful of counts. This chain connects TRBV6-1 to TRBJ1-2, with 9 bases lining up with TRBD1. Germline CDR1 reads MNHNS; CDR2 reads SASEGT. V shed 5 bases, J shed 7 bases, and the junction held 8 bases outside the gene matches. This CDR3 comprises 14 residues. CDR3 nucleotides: TGTGCCAGCAGTCGCTTCGGGACAGGGCTTGGCTACACCTTC. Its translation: CASSRFGTGLGYTF.

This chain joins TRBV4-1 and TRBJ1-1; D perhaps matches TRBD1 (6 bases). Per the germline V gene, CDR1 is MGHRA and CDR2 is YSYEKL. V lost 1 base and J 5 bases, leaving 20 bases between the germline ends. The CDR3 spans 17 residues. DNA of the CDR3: TGCGCCAGCAGCCAAGCGGGGGCGGGGGGGGTGTATACTGAAGCTTTCTTT. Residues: CASSQAGAGGVYTEAFF.

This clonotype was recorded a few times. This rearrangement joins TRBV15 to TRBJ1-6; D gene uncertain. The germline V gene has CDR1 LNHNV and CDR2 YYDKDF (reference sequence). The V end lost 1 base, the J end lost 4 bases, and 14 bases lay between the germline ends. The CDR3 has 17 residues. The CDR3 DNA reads TGTGCCACCAGCAGAGTGCTGGGGTCTTCTTATAATTCACCCCTCCACTTT. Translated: CATSRVLGSSYNSPLHF. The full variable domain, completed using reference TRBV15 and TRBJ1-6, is DAMVIQNPRYQVTQFGKPVTLSCSQTLNHNVMYWYQQKSSQAPKLLFHYYDKDFNNEADTPDNFQSRRPNTSFCFLDIRSPGLGDTAMYLCATSRVLGSSYNSPLHFGNGTRLTVT.